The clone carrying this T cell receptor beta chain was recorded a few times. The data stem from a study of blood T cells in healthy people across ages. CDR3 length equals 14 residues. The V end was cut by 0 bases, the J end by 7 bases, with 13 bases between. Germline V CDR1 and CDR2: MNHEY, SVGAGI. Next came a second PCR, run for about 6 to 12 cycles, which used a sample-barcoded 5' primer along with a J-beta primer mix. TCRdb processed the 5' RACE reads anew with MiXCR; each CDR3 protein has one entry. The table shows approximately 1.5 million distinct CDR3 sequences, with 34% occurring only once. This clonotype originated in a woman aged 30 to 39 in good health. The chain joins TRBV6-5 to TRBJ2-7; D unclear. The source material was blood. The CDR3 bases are TGTGCCAGCAGTTACTCCCGACCATTCGGGGAGCAGTACTTC. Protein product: CASSYSRPFGEQYF.